The 32 T cell receptor beta chains given below trace back to one sample, sequenced in a study of T-cell memory formation after mild COVID-19. From the 5' RACE reads, TCRdb called clonotypes with MiXCR, one entry per CDR3 protein. The table has around 130,000 distinct CDR3 sequences, more than 15% seen once. Sample: PBMCs or a T cell subset sorted from them (not recorded which). These receptors came from a man younger than 35 who had mild COVID-19 (a few samples of this study predate the infection). Cell type and time point are not known.

This clonotype was detected only a few times. CDR3 protein: CASSPPWGAYNSPLHF. CDR3 DNA sequence: TGTGCCAGCAGCCCCCCTTGGGGCGCCTATAATTCACCCCTCCACTTT. This rearrangement joins TRBV12-3 or TRBV12-4 to TRBJ1-6, with a possible D match to TRBD1 (5 bases). Trimming removed 6 bases at V and 2 bases at J, with 14 bases between. The CDR3 length is 16 residues.

The V gene is TRBV5-4, the J gene TRBJ2-6, with D tentatively TRBD1 (5 bases). Germline V gene lookup returns CDR1 SGHNT and CDR2 YYREEE (reference sequence). The CDR3 has 16 residues. V lost 4 bases, J lost 0 bases, and 11 bases lay in between. The CDR3, as DNA: TGTGCCAGCAGCAAACAGGTCCTCTCTGGGGCCAACGTCCTGACTTTC. This codes for CASSKQVLSGANVLTF.

The chain joins TRBV18 to TRBJ2-2; D uncertain. The ends were cut back, 0 bases at V and 4 bases at J, with 15 bases in the middle. This CDR3 is 17 amino acids long. Germline V gene data show CDR1 as KGHSH and CDR2 as LQKENI. Written as DNA, the CDR3 is TGTGCCAGCTCACCACCGATTGGAGCAGCGAGCACCGGGGAGCTGTTTTTT. Translation gives CASSPPIGAASTGELFF.

This clonotype has more than one count but fewer than ten. This chain uses TRBV3-1 with TRBJ2-3; 10 bases line up with TRBD2. The CDR3 totals 19 residues. Germline V gene data show CDR1 as LGHDT and CDR2 as YNNKEL (reference sequence). J was trimmed by 5 bases and V by 0 bases; bases with no gene match: 14. Written as DNA, the CDR3 is TGTGCCAGCAGCCAAGAGGCCCCTGTTGGACTAGCGGCTTTAGATACGCAGTATTTT. Translation: CASSQEAPVGLAALDTQYF.

This chain links TRBV7-9 with TRBJ2-1, with D perhaps being TRBD1 or TRBD2 (5 bases each). The CDR3 length is 17 residues. Trimming took off 2 bases at V and 7 bases at J, with 21 bases between the two ends. Germline CDR1 is SEHNR and CDR2 is FQNEAQ (reference sequence). CDR3 protein: CASSLNGGTNRRNEQFF. CDR3 bases: TGTGCCAGCAGCTTAAATGGGGGAACCAACCGCCGGAATGAGCAGTTCTTC.

This clonotype has a handful of counts. This chain links TRBV7-2 with TRBJ2-1; 8 bases fit TRBD2. CDR1 SGHTA and CDR2 FQGNSA come from the germline V gene. V lost 1 base, J lost 8 bases, and 7 bases stayed unmatched. CDR3 length equals 15 residues. The CDR3, as DNA: TGTGCCAGCAGCTTAGTAACTAGCGGTTGGGATGAGCAGTTCTTC. It is translated as CASSLVTSGWDEQFF.

This clonotype has a handful of counts. V usage is TRBV7-2 and J usage is TRBJ1-2; D remains ambiguous. The germline V gene has CDR1 SGHTA and CDR2 FQGNSA. With 3 bases removed from V and 5 bases from J, the gap between germline ends came to 19 bases. The CDR3 sequence is 16 residues long. Here the CDR3 DNA reads TGTGCCAGCAGCTTTACCGTTAACCCAGATTCATATGGCTACACCTTC. Protein product: CASSFTVNPDSYGYTF.

J is TRBJ2-3 and V is TRBV6-5; 9 bases are a match to TRBD2. Trimming took 2 bases from V and 6 from J; bases not matched to a gene: 6. Germline values: CDR1 MNHEY, CDR2 SVGAGI. This CDR3 spans 15 amino acids. The CDR3 spells CASSYRAGGPDTQYF. The CDR3, as DNA: TGTGCCAGCAGTTACCGGGCGGGGGGGCCGGATACGCAGTATTTT.

In this sample, this clonotype turned up a few times. The chain couples TRBV7-2 to TRBJ2-1; the match to TRBD2 covers 7 bases. This CDR3 contains 15 residues. V lost 4 bases, J lost 5 bases, and 8 bases stayed unmatched. Per germline, CDR1 SGHTA and CDR2 FQGNSA. CDR3 sequence reads: CASSSTLAANNEQFF. The CDR3, as DNA: TGTGCCAGCAGCTCCACCCTAGCGGCCAACAATGAGCAGTTCTTC. Looking up the rest from reference TRBV7-2 and TRBJ2-1 gives the full variable domain: GAGVSQSPSNKVTEKGKDVELRCDPISGHTALYWYRQSLGQGLEFLIYFQGNSAPDKSGLPSDRFSAERTGGSVSTLTIQRTQQEDSAVYLCASSSTLAANNEQFFGPGTRLTVL.

This clonotype was counted between two and nine times. The chain uses TRBV20-1 and TRBJ1-5; D remains unclear. V was trimmed by 7 bases and J by 0 bases, leaving 7 bases between them. The CDR3 totals 12 residues. Looked up from germline, CDR1 is DFQATT and CDR2 is SNEGSKA (reference sequence). CDR3 sequence (DNA): TGCAGTGGGGGTCATAGCAATCAGCCCCAGCATTTT. It codes for CSGGHSNQPQHF.

The DNA for the CDR3 is TGTGCCAGCAGCTTAGTGGCCAACTCCTACGAGCAGTACGTC. Residues: CASSLVANSYEQYV. The J gene is TRBJ2-7, the V gene TRBV7-2, with unresolved D. Trimming took 1 base from V and 0 from J, leaving 7 bases between them. This CDR3 region has 14 residues. Germline V gives CDR1 SGHTA, CDR2 FQGNSA.

The chain employs TRBV27 and TRBJ2-7, with D tentatively TRBD1 (6 bases). The V gene's germline CDR1 is MNHEY and CDR2 SMNVEV (reference sequence). The CDR3 totals 13 residues. The V end lost 5 bases, the J end lost 5 bases, and 13 bases lay between the germline ends. CDR3 loop: CASSRGGFHEQYV. The CDR3 nucleotides read TGTGCCAGCAGTCGAGGGGGATTCCACGAGCAGTACGTC.

Many counts were recorded for this clonotype. The rearrangement uses TRBV5-6 and TRBJ2-1; 8 bases match TRBD2. Germline V lookup: CDR1 SGHDT, CDR2 YYEEEE. The J segment lost 7 bases and the V segment lost 1 base, leaving 7 bases of the junction unmatched. CDR3 length equals 15 residues. As DNA, the CDR3 is TGTGCCAGCAGCTTGTCCCCGGGGGGGCATAATGAGCAGTTCTTC. It is translated as CASSLSPGGHNEQFF.

The chain joins TRBV5-1 to TRBJ2-1; the D is unclear. The V gene lost 3 bases and the J gene lost 1 base, with 11 bases spanning the gap. This CDR3 has 15 residues. Germline CDR1 reads SGHRS; CDR2 reads YFSETQ. CDR3 loop: CASSWSQASYNEQFF. CDR3 DNA: TGCGCCAGCAGCTGGAGCCAGGCGTCCTACAATGAGCAGTTCTTC.

This clonotype has just a few counts. This sequence joins TRBV7-9 and TRBJ1-4; D gene ambiguous. The germline V gene encodes CDR1 SEHNR and CDR2 FQNEAQ (reference sequence). This CDR3 is built from 13 residues. V lost 11 bases and J 3 bases, leaving 13 bases between the germline ends. CDR3: CAVPGSSNEKLFF. In DNA, the CDR3 is TGTGCCGTCCCGGGCTCGTCTAATGAAAAACTGTTTTTT.

This clonotype was counted between two and nine times. The chain uses TRBV4-1 and TRBJ2-5; the D gene is possibly TRBD1 (5 bases). V gave up 5 bases and J gave up 4 bases, with 20 bases separating them. CDR1 and CDR2 (germline): MGHRA, YSYEKL. The CDR3 totals 16 residues. In DNA form, the CDR3 reads TGCGCCAGCAGCAGCCGACAGTCTACGTGGGGAGAGACCCAGTACTTC. This encodes CASSSRQSTWGETQYF.

This clonotype appeared many times. This chain connects TRBV27 to TRBJ2-7, with 7 positions matching TRBD1. Losses at the gene ends were 5 bases for V and 2 bases for J; bases not matched to a gene: 6. Per the germline V gene, CDR1 is MNHEY and CDR2 is SMNVEV (reference sequence). CDR3 length: 14 residues. CDR3 DNA: TGTGCCAGCAGTGCTCCCGGACAGGCCTACGAGCAGTACGTC. It translates to CASSAPGQAYEQYV.

This clonotype was seen a handful of times. The chain joins TRBV5-1 to TRBJ2-5; 8 bases match TRBD2. The CDR3 has 13 residues. The V segment lost 4 bases and the J segment 5 bases; nucleotides outside the gene matches: 4. The V gene's germline CDR1 is SGHRS and CDR2 YFSETQ. The CDR3 coding sequence is TGCGCCAGCAGCGCACGCGGGGGGGAGACCCAGTACTTC. Translated, it gives CASSARGGETQYF.

This clonotype has more than one count but fewer than ten. V usage is TRBV12-3 or TRBV12-4 and J usage is TRBJ1-2; D gene unclear. This CDR3 spans 13 amino acids. V was pared by 3 bases and J by 8 bases, with 13 bases between. The CDR3 loop is CASSFQPSQGYTF. For the CDR3, the DNA is TGTGCCAGCAGTTTTCAGCCTAGTCAAGGCTACACCTTC.

CDR3 DNA sequence: TGTGCCAGCAGCTTCCCTTGGGACCGGGGTACGCAGTATTTT. Protein product: CASSFPWDRGTQYF. This chain links TRBV7-2 with TRBJ2-3; D possibly uses TRBD1 or TRBD2 (5 bases each). Between the trimmed V and J ends, which lost 3 bases and 8 bases, there was a span of 15 bases. The CDR3 runs to 14 residues. Germline V gene data show CDR1 as SGHTA and CDR2 as FQGNSA.

This chain links TRBV6-2 or TRBV6-3 with TRBJ2-5; D is possibly TRBD1 or TRBD2 (6 bases each). CDR3 length equals 14 residues. V was pared by 3 bases and J by 5 bases, with 13 bases between. The V gene's germline CDR1 is MNHEY and CDR2 SVGEGT. CDR3: CASSYEGGTETQYF. The CDR3 DNA follows: TGTGCCAGCAGTTATGAGGGGGGCACTGAGACCCAGTACTTC.

This clonotype was seen ten or more times. This CDR3 is CASNKPGRGSYNEQFF. CDR3 sequence (DNA): TGTGCCAGCAACAAACCCGGCAGGGGCTCTTACAATGAGCAGTTCTTC. The chain couples TRBV6-5 to TRBJ2-1, with D possibly TRBD1 on 6 matching bases. Trimming cost V 7 bases and J 4 bases, with 20 bases left between them. Per germline, CDR1 MNHEY and CDR2 SVGAGI. The CDR3 covers 16 residues.

The chain carries TRBV7-2 and TRBJ2-3, with TRBD2 identical over 13 bases. V shed 5 bases, J shed 8 bases, and the junction held 10 bases outside the gene matches. The CDR3 sequence is 16 residues long. Germline V gives CDR1 SGHTA, CDR2 FQGNSA. The chain's CDR3 is CASSPGTSGAVGTQYF. Written as DNA, the CDR3 is TGTGCCAGCAGCCCCGGGACTAGCGGGGCGGTCGGTACGCAGTATTTT.

This rearrangement joins TRBV7-2 to TRBJ2-1; TRBD1 agrees at 9 bases. From germline, CDR1 is SGHTA and CDR2 FQGNSA. J lost 3 bases, V lost 5 bases, and 5 bases had no gene match. This CDR3 is 15 amino acids long. The CDR3 reads CASSTGQGNYNEQFF. CDR3 bases: TGTGCCAGCAGCACGGGACAGGGTAACTACAATGAGCAGTTCTTC.

The gene calls are TRBV2 and TRBJ2-3, with TRBD1 matching over 7 bases. The CDR3 contains 15 residues. Trimming took 5 bases from V and 0 from J; bases not matched to a gene: 5. Germline CDR1 SNHLY, CDR2 FYNNEI. DNA for the CDR3: TGTGCCAGCAGTACGGACAGGCCTAGCACAGATACGCAGTATTTT. Amino acids: CASSTDRPSTDTQYF. Full variable domain (remainder filled in from reference TRBV2 and TRBJ2-3): EPEVTQTPSHQVTQMGQEVILRCVPISNHLYFYWYRQILGQKVEFLVSFYNNEISEKSEIFDDQFSVERPDGSNFTLKIRSTKLEDSAMYFCASSTDRPSTDTQYFGPGTRLTVL.

This clonotype was recorded a few times. The rearrangement uses TRBV9 and TRBJ2-3; 9 bases fit TRBD2. J was trimmed by 3 bases and V by 4 bases; bases with no gene match: 9. Looked up from germline, CDR1 is SGDLS and CDR2 is YYNGEE. The CDR3 sequence is 16 residues long. The CDR3 loop is CASSSRGGPHTDTQYF. The CDR3 DNA sequence: TGTGCCAGCAGCTCGCGGGGGGGACCGCATACAGATACGCAGTATTTT.

The chain is built from TRBV27 and TRBJ2-3, with a possible D match to TRBD1 (6 bases). V was cut by 5 bases and J by 2 bases, with 11 bases left in between. The CDR3 consists of 14 residues. Looked up from germline, CDR1 is MNHEY and CDR2 is SMNVEV (reference sequence). The CDR3 sequence: CASSPTGYTDTQYF. The CDR3 DNA reads TGTGCCAGCAGTCCGACAGGCTACACAGATACGCAGTATTTT.

This clonotype was found many times. V usage is TRBV7-2 and J usage is TRBJ1-1; the D gene is possibly TRBD1 (6 bases). CDR1 SGHTA and CDR2 FQGNSA come from the germline V gene. This CDR3 comprises 15 residues. V was shortened by 9 bases and J by 10 bases, with 27 bases between the two germline ends. The CDR3 loop is CASTFEGGGHRAAFF. In DNA, the CDR3 is TGTGCCAGTACGTTCGAGGGAGGGGGACATAGGGCAGCTTTCTTT.

This clonotype was seen at least ten times. The gene calls are TRBV12-3 or TRBV12-4 and TRBJ2-3, with D perhaps given as TRBD1 or TRBD2 (6 bases each). V was clipped by 7 bases and J by 1 base, with 12 bases between them. The CDR3 extends over 14 amino acids. As DNA, the CDR3 is TGTGCCAGCAAACGGGGGCGGGGCACAGATACGCAGTATTTT. Encoded protein: CASKRGRGTDTQYF.

The chain carries TRBV27 and TRBJ2-5, with D possibly matching TRBD1 (7 bases). Trimming left V 4 bases short and J 2 bases short, with 20 bases between. Germline V gene sequence: CDR1 MNHEY, CDR2 SMNVEV (reference sequence). The CDR3 runs to 17 residues. CDR3 amino acids: CASSSNVGGQRQETQYF. In nucleotides, the CDR3 is TGTGCCAGCAGTTCAAACGTGGGGGGACAGAGACAAGAGACCCAGTACTTC.

This clonotype appeared a few times. This sequence joins TRBV5-1 and TRBJ2-2; D may correspond to TRBD1 or TRBD2 (6 bases each). In germline, CDR1 is SGHRS, CDR2 YFSETQ. The CDR3 consists of 14 residues. V shed 4 bases and J shed 5 bases, with 12 bases lying between them. The CDR3 loop is CASSIGGSTGELFF. The DNA of the CDR3 is TGCGCCAGCAGCATCGGGGGCTCTACCGGGGAGCTGTTTTTT.

This clonotype was observed at least ten times. The V call is TRBV10-3, the J call TRBJ1-5; 7 nucleotides match TRBD1. The CDR3 consists of 13 residues. Germline V gene lookup returns CDR1 ENHRY and CDR2 SYGVKD. The trim removed 6 bases at V and 4 bases at J, leaving 3 bases unmatched. The CDR3 coding sequence is TGTGCCATCAGGGGGACAGAGAATCAGCCCCAGCATTTT. Its translation: CAIRGTENQPQHF.